These T cell receptor beta chains were read from a single sample in a study of blood T cell repertoires in COVID-19. The repertoire was sequenced with immunoSEQ multiplex PCR; TCRdb's copy has only in-frame clones and lacks some. The table shows hundreds of thousands of clones, with around 90% occurring only once. The sample consisted of peripheral blood. Receptors were obtained from a woman in her twenties or thirties with COVID-19, enrolled during active disease. The CDR3 runs from the conserved cysteine through the conserved F or W. D genes are given only for firm matches.

J gene | V gene | D gene | CDR3 protein
TRBJ1-1 | TRBV28 | - | CASSMGGTEAFF
TRBJ2-2 | TRBV3-1/TRBV3-2 | TRBD2 | CASSPLGSSGWYAGELFF
TRBJ1-1 | TRBV5-1 | - | CASSSRPGRTEAFF
TRBJ1-2 | TRBV7-2 | TRBD1 | CASSLAGHRQGQYGYTF
TRBJ1-3 | TRBV7-9 | TRBD1 | CASSAQQGLRGSGNTIYF
TRBJ2-7 | TRBV29-1 | TRBD1 | CSVEIPPLDRGRSYEQYF
TRBJ2-1 | TRBV5-4 | TRBD2 | CASSLVTTSSHEQFF
TRBJ2-1 | TRBV12-3/TRBV12-4 | - | CASSFVANEQFF
TRBJ2-3 | TRBV11-3 | TRBD2 | CASSLSGLAGGSRGQYF
TRBJ2-3 | TRBV7-9 | TRBD1 | CASSGDREDTQYF
TRBJ1-3 | TRBV5-6 | - | CASSLTTAGNTIYF
TRBJ1-1 | TRBV10-3 | - | CAISSSGYGNTEAFF
TRBJ2-1 | TRBV11-2 | TRBD2 | CASSPGLAGGQEQFF
TRBJ2-3 | TRBV24-1 | TRBD2 | CATSGLAGSDTQYF
TRBJ1-4 | TRBV15 | TRBD1 | CATSRPPGQGSEKLFF
TRBJ2-5 | TRBV7-9 | - | CASGREAVAQYF
TRBJ2-5 | TRBV2 | TRBD2 | CASRPSGRVETQYF
TRBJ2-2 | TRBV7-2 | - | CASLSGANTGELFF
TRBJ2-7 | TRBV15 | - | CATSRDWGRGYEQYF
TRBJ2-3 | TRBV7-2 | - | CASSPSQAVDTQYF
TRBJ1-2 | TRBV5-1 | TRBD1 | CASSLAETGVESGYTF
TRBJ2-1 | TRBV21-1 | - | CASSNVGVYNEQFF
TRBJ2-2 | TRBV5-1 | TRBD1 | CASRGGQGNTGELFF
TRBJ1-5 | TRBV3-1/TRBV3-2 | - | CASSHRGGGQPQHF
TRBJ2-2 | TRBV28 | TRBD1 | CASAYRGGTGELFF
TRBJ1-1 | TRBV30 | TRBD1 | CAWRAAGQVNTEAFF
TRBJ1-2 | TRBV24-1 | - | CATSDAPGRAGGYTF
TRBJ1-6 | TRBV25-1 | - | CASNRNYNSPLHF
TRBJ2-1 | TRBV19 | TRBD2 | CASSTGAGGVREQFF
TRBJ2-3 | TRBV12-3/TRBV12-4 | - | CASRPGFTDTQYF
TRBJ1-4 | TRBV7-2 | TRBD1 | CASSSQGAPSRIEGLFF
TRBJ2-5 | TRBV10-2 | TRBD1 | CASRGIGQANQETQYF
TRBJ2-5 | TRBV4-1 | TRBD2 | CASSPLGLAIETQYF
TRBJ2-5 | TRBV24-1 | TRBD1 | CATSDFSGGQETQYF
TRBJ1-2 | TRBV18 | - | CASSPRGEGGGYTF
TRBJ2-3 | TRBV9 | TRBD2 | CASSDPVAGGTDTQYF
TRBJ2-7 | TRBV3-1/TRBV3-2 | TRBD2 | CASSQWGGEQYF